Below, 10 T cell receptor beta chains from the same sample are listed, as sequenced in a study of blood T cell repertoires in COVID-19. TCRdb's table, derived via immunoSEQ multiplex PCR, lists solely in-frame clones and lacks some. The table records 150,000 to 200,000 clones, roughly 79% of them present only once. Material: peripheral blood. These receptor sequences come from a woman older than 75 with COVID-19, enrolled during active disease.

This clone came up once. This chain uses TRBV5-1 with TRBJ1-3; no firm D call. The CDR3 has 16 residues. The germline V and J ends were trimmed by 0 bases and 0 bases, with 10 bases remaining between them. The germline V gene encodes CDR1 SGHRS and CDR2 YFSETQ. The CDR3 protein is CASSLAGYLSGNTIYF. The CDR3 nucleotides read TGCGCCAGCAGCTTGGCCGGGTATCTCTCTGGAAACACCATATATTTT.

The chain employs TRBV27 and TRBJ2-7; tentative D call: TRBD1 (5 bases). CDR3 length: 13 amino acids. The ends were cut back, 0 bases at V and 3 bases at J, with 6 bases in the middle. The germline gives CDR1 MNHEY, CDR2 SMNVEV (reference sequence). The CDR3 nucleotides are TGTGCCAGCAGTTTATCAGACAGCTACGAGCAGTACTTC. Its protein is CASSLSDSYEQYF.

The J gene is TRBJ2-3, the V gene TRBV3-1 (or the pseudogene TRBV3-2); D might be TRBD1 (6 bases). The germline V and J ends were trimmed by 1 base and 1 base, with 6 bases remaining between them. CDR1 and CDR2 (germline): LGHDT, YNNKEL (reference sequence). The CDR3 spans 14 residues. The CDR3 sequence: CASSQGTGTDTQYF. Written as DNA, the CDR3 is TGTGCCAGCAGCCAAGGGACAGGCACAGATACGCAGTATTTT.

This chain connects TRBV3-1 (or the pseudogene TRBV3-2) to TRBJ1-1; D may be TRBD1 (5 bases). The germline gives CDR1 LGHDT, CDR2 YNNKEL (reference sequence). This CDR3 spans 14 amino acids. Trimming cost V 4 bases and J 1 base, with 10 bases left between them. The CDR3 DNA reads TGTGCCAGCAGCCGTGGACACCAGAACACTGAAGCTTTCTTT. This sequence encodes CASSRGHQNTEAFF.

The chain links TRBV5-4 to TRBJ2-2; D possibly corresponds to TRBD1 (5 bases). The V end lost 3 bases, the J end lost 0 bases, and 9 bases lay between the germline ends. This CDR3 is 15 amino acids long. CDR1 and CDR2 (germline): SGHNT, YYREEE (reference sequence). The CDR3 region has the DNA TGTGCCAGCAGCTCAGTGACAGCGAACACCGGGGAGCTGTTTTTT. It encodes CASSSVTANTGELFF.

The genes are TRBV19 and TRBJ2-2; 8 nucleotides agree with TRBD2. Germline V CDR1 and CDR2: LNHDA, SQIVND (reference sequence). V was pared by 3 bases and J by 0 bases, with 0 bases of the junction left unmatched. The CDR3 sequence is 15 residues long. CDR3 protein: CASSMGLANTGELFF. The CDR3 nucleotides read TGTGCCAGTAGTATGGGACTAGCGAACACCGGGGAGCTGTTTTTT.

As for this clone: The same CDR3 can be traced to other DNA sequences in this sample. V gene TRBV5-1 combines with J gene TRBJ2-1, with 16 bases identical to TRBD2. Germline CDR1 and CDR2: SGHRS and YFSETQ. The CDR3 is 15 amino acids. V was clipped by 4 bases and J by 7 bases; unmatched bases: 2. CDR3 protein: CASSGGLAGGNEQFF. Here the CDR3 DNA reads TGCGCCAGCAGCGGGGGACTAGCGGGAGGGAATGAGCAGTTCTTC. Full variable domain (outside the CDR3, taken from reference TRBV5-1 and TRBJ2-1): KAGVTQTPRYLIKTRGQQVTLSCSPISGHRSVSWYQQTPGQGLQFLFEYFSETQRNKGNFPGRFSGRQFSNSRSEMNVSTLELGDSALYLCASSGGLAGGNEQFFGPGTRLTVL.

V gene TRBV13 combines with J gene TRBJ1-2; a weak D match, TRBD1 (6 bases). The CDR3 length is 14 residues. Germline values: CDR1 PRHDT, CDR2 FYEKMQ (reference sequence). Trimming stripped 4 bases from V and 2 bases from J, with 11 bases between. CDR3 sequence: CASSSGTPNYGYTF. In DNA form, the CDR3 reads TGTGCCAGCAGCTCCGGGACACCGAACTATGGCTACACCTTC. Together with reference TRBV13 and TRBJ1-2, the CDR3 gives the full variable domain: AAGVIQSPRHLIKEKRETATLKCYPIPRHDTVYWYQQGPGQDPQFLISFYEKMQSDKGSIPDRFSAQQFSDYHSELNMSSLELGDSALYFCASSSGTPNYGYTFGSGTRLTVV.

The table lists this clone with many counts. The chain carries TRBV4-3 and TRBJ2-4; 8 nucleotides align to TRBD2. J lost 1 base, V lost 0 bases, and 5 bases had no gene match. The CDR3 is made up of 17 amino acids. In germline, CDR1 is LGHNA, CDR2 YSLEER. In DNA, the CDR3 is TGCGCCAGCAGCCAAGATTGGGCTAGCGGGGCCAAAAACATTCAGTACTTC. Encoded protein: CASSQDWASGAKNIQYF.

The V and J genes are TRBV27 and TRBJ1-2, with D perhaps TRBD1 (6 bases). V was cut by 4 bases and J by 4 bases, with 16 bases left in between. Germline V lookup: CDR1 MNHEY, CDR2 SMNVEV (reference sequence). The CDR3 totals 15 residues. CDR3: CASSSNRAFGYGYTF. CDR3 in DNA: TGTGCCAGCAGTTCCAACAGGGCCTTCGGCTATGGCTACACCTTC.